The source of this T cell receptor beta chain is a study of molecular identifiers for immune sequencing clone quantification. Study-level points and caveats: Over 99% of effector molecules, yet under 1% of naive-cell molecules, were held by clones above 20 RNA copies.

This clonotype appeared a few times. Its antigen is still unknown. Libraries of bulk TCR were made by previously described methods (with listed TCR primers). TCRdb independently ran MiXCR on the PCR reads; one entry per CDR3 protein. The sample consists of more than 450,000 distinct CDR3 sequences, about 25% of them appearing once. Germline loops: CDR1 SGHNT, CDR2 YYREEE (reference sequence). With 5 bases clipped from V and 3 bases from J, the junction kept 10 bases outside the gene matches. This CDR3 comprises 16 residues. Sorted naive CD8 T cells, roughly 20,000 to 1,100,000, were sequenced from 10%, 30% or 50% RNA. Based on a CD8+CD4-CCR7+CD45RA+ profile, naive CD8 T cells were sorted.

Material: naive CD8+ T cells from blood, with Jurkat cell RNA spiked in. Subset indicated: FACS-sorted CD8+CD4-CCR7+CD45RA+ naive T cells. The chain employs TRBV5-4 and TRBJ2-2, with 7 bases that match TRBD2. The source is a human donor in good health. Some libraries in this study had Jurkat cell RNA spiked in. In DNA form, the CDR3 reads TGTGCCAGCAGTTCCAGAAGCGGGGCGTACACCGGGGAGCTGTTTTTT. It translates to CASSSRSGAYTGELFF.